This TCR beta chain was identified during a study of cytomegalovirus exposure and HLA in healthy donors. Study observations and caveats: TCR association rates varied by HLA locus in a later analysis, with DRB1 highest and HLA-C lowest.

With regard to this clone: As yet, its antigen is unknown.

Germline V gene lookup returns CDR1 ENHRY and CDR2 SYGVKD. The CDR3 is 16 amino acids. V lost 4 bases and J lost 2; bases outside the gene matches: 7. 13 Jbeta primers and 60 Vbeta primers were used for the PCR. Libraries were prepared by immunoSEQ multiplex PCR; TCRdb keeps only in-frame clonotypes and omits some of them. The sample contains roughly 250,000 clones, about four fifths of which appear only once. The material sequenced was PBMCs. The TCR sequence derives from a girl aged 2 to 10 in good health and CMV-seronegative. V gene TRBV10-3 combines with J gene TRBJ2-3, with 9 bases that match TRBD2. This CDR3 is CAISGRKRGATDTQYF. The CDR3 DNA reads TGTGCCATCAGTGGCCGAAAGCGGGGGGCCACAGATACGCAGTATTTT.